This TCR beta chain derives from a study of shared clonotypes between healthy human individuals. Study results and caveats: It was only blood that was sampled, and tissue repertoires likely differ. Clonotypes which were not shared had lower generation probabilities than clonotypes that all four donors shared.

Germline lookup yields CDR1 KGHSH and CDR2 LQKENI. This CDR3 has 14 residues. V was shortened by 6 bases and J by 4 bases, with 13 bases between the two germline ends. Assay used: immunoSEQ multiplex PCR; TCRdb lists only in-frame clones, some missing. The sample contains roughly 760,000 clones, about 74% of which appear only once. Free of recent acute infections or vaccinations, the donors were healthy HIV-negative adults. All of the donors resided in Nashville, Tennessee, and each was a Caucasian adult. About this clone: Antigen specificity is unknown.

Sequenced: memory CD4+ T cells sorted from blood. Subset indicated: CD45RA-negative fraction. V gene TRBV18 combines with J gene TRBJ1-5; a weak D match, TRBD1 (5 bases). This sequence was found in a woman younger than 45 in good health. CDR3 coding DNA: TGTGCCAGCTCGAGCCCAGGGTCAAATCAGCCCCAGCATTTT. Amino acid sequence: CASSSPGSNQPQHF.